This T cell receptor (beta chain) was retrieved from a study of beta chain features in type 1 diabetes. Overall study findings and caveats: Small HLA sub-analyses could not settle whether HLA shapes TCRB rearrangement. Type 1 diabetes patients showed a moderate but significant shortening of TCRB CDR3s in all four CD4+ subsets. Because the template was cDNA, high-expressing cells might be over-represented.

There are 14 residues in the CDR3. From germline, CDR1 is MNHNY and CDR2 SVGAGI (reference sequence). Losses at the gene ends were 6 bases for V and 8 bases for J; bases not matched to a gene: 8. Comment on this clone: The antigen is unknown.

What was sequenced were expressed TCRB transcripts, since all of the isolated RNA had been reverse transcribed. The study sequenced naive, central memory and regulatory T cell samples to an average of about 3.57 million reads. The protocol was immunoSEQ multiplex PCR, while the TCRdb copy is restricted to in-frame clones and leaves out a portion. The table has 600,000 or so clones, over 10% seen once. Staining for CD45RO/CCR7/CD25/CD127/CD95/CD27 allowed sorting of CD4+ naive, central memory, regulatory and stem cell-like memory cells. The clonotype originates from a man aged 25 to 40 with type 1 diabetes. This chain uses TRBV6-6 with TRBJ2-1, with 9 nucleotides matching TRBD2. The sequencing input was naive CD4+ T cells from blood. The CDR3 loop reads CASRSRTSVDEQFF. Written as DNA, the CDR3 is TGTGCCAGCAGATCCCGGACTAGCGTTGATGAGCAGTTCTTC.